The 7 T cell receptor beta chains reported below all come from one sample, sequenced in a study of blood T cell repertoires in COVID-19. TCRdb keeps only in-frame clones here, not all; method: immunoSEQ multiplex PCR. This table holds around 450,000 clones, about 85% found once. Material for sequencing was PBMCs or T cells enriched from blood (not recorded which). The receptors stem from a woman aged 18-35 years with acute COVID-19.

V is TRBV2 and J is TRBJ1-4; TRBD1 might be the D (6 bases). The CDR3 contains 13 residues. V was trimmed by 7 bases and J by 8 bases, leaving 14 bases between them. The germline V gene has CDR1 SNHLY and CDR2 FYNNEI. CDR3 in DNA: TGTGCCAGCATGGCGGGGGGCGGGGAAAAACTGTTTTTT. Its translation is CASMAGGGEKLFF.

This rearrangement joins TRBV7-9 to TRBJ1-2, with a weak D call TRBD1 (6 bases). The CDR3 runs 15 residues. CDR1 is SEHNR, CDR2 FQNEAQ, per germline (reference sequence). V was shortened by 3 bases and J by 4 bases, with 15 bases between the two germline ends. The CDR3 bases are TGTGCCAGCAGCTTGCCTGGACAGAACGGCTATGGCTACACCTTC. It specifies CASSLPGQNGYGYTF.

This clone was seen once. The V and J genes are TRBV28 and TRBJ2-5, with 7 bases lining up with TRBD1. Trimming cost V 5 bases and J 4 bases; bases outside gene matches: 7. Germline V CDR1 and CDR2: MDHEN, SYDVKM. The CDR3 sequence is 14 residues long. CDR3 in DNA: TGTGCCAGCAGTCCGACAGGGTGGGGAGAGACCCAGTACTTC. It yields the protein CASSPTGWGETQYF. Combining the CDR3 with reference TRBV28 and TRBJ2-5 gives the whole variable domain DVKVTQSSRYLVKRTGEKVFLECVQDMDHENMFWYRQDPGLGLRLIYFSYDVKMKEKGDIPEGYSVSREKKERFSLILESASTNQTSMYLCASSPTGWGETQYFGPGTRLLVL.

The CDR3 DNA is TGTGCCAGCGCTAAACAGGGCGGGCGGACTGAAGCTTTCTTT. Translated, it gives CASAKQGGRTEAFF. The V and J genes are TRBV2 and TRBJ1-1; D is perhaps TRBD1 (6 bases). Germline V CDR1 and CDR2: SNHLY, FYNNEI. The V end lost 8 bases, the J end lost 5 bases, and 18 bases lay between the germline ends. The CDR3 runs to 14 residues.

In its sample, this clone was seen once. The V gene is TRBV20-1, the J gene TRBJ2-7, with no clear D. Germline-derived CDR1 and CDR2 are DFQATT and SNEGSKA (reference sequence). V shed 6 bases and J shed 3 bases, with 6 bases lying between them. CDR3 length equals 10 residues. The CDR3 here is CSANSYEQYF. Written as DNA, the CDR3 is TGCAGTGCAAACAGCTACGAGCAGTACTTC.

This sequence joins TRBV10-2 and TRBJ1-2; possible D gene TRBD1, 5 bases. The CDR3 has 17 amino acids. Germline CDR1 and CDR2: WSHSY and SAAADI. V was pared by 0 bases and J by 0 bases, with 14 bases between. This CDR3 is CASSESGRVGANYGYTF. CDR3 bases: TGCGCCAGCAGTGAGTCGGGCAGGGTCGGAGCTAACTATGGCTACACCTTC.

This sequence joins TRBV18 and TRBJ2-3; D call uncertain. Germline values: CDR1 KGHSH, CDR2 LQKENI. The CDR3 is made up of 18 amino acids. Trimming left V 2 bases short and J 0 bases short, with 18 bases between. The CDR3 is CASSPRSALTTSTDTQYF. In DNA, the CDR3 is TGTGCCAGCTCACCAAGGAGTGCCCTCACCACTAGCACAGATACGCAGTATTTT.